The sequence of this T cell receptor (beta chain) was determined in a study of control samples from healthy donors and cancer patients. The CDR3 contains 13 residues. The table came from immunoSEQ multiplex PCR; TCRdb's copy has only in-frame clones and leaves some out. The sample carries 60,000 to 75,000 clones, approximately 87% recorded once. V and J are TRBV21-1 and TRBJ2-7; the table's D call, TRBD1, was not checked against the DNA. TRBV21-1 is a known pseudogene. This sequence was found in a man aged 50-60 years in good health. The sequencing sample was made of blood. CDR3 sequence: CASTLGQPYEQYF. Written as DNA, the CDR3 is TGTGCCAGCACCCTCGGACAGCCCTACGAGCAGTACTTC.